Listed below are T cell receptor beta chains from one sample, sequenced in a study of technical replicates of blood from several donors. Assay used: immunoSEQ multiplex PCR; TCRdb lists only in-frame clones, some missing. This sample has about 99,000 clones, with approximately 95% found just once. Input material: T cells isolated from PBMCs. All receptors come from a human donor in good health. CDR3s include the opening cysteine and the closing phenylalanine or tryptophan. The order of the fields is J gene, clone size, D gene, V gene, CDR3 protein, CDR3 DNA. The D gene is left open where the match is weak. A clone size is listed for some rows: how often the clone was seen (once, few, many), or a class if it is expanded.

J: TRBJ1-2
size: NA
D: TRBD1
V: TRBV5-6
CDR3: CASSSFTNRGRLMDYGYTF
DNA: TGTGCCAGCAGCTCCTTTACTAACAGGGGGCGCTTGATGGACTATGGCTACACCTTC

J: TRBJ2-7
size: NA
D: NA
V: TRBV18
CDR3: CASSPGGGRENEQYF
DNA: TGTGCCAGCTCACCCGGAGGGGGCAGGGAGAACGAGCAGTACTTC

J: TRBJ1-1
size: NA
D: NA
V: TRBV6-1
CDR3: CASSEMGANTEAFF
DNA: TGTGCCAGCAGTGAAATGGGGGCGAACACTGAAGCTTTCTTT

J: TRBJ2-7
size: NA
D: TRBD1
V: TRBV13
CDR3: CASRSTGGGYEQYF
DNA: TGTGCCAGCAGAAGTACAGGGGGCGGATACGAGCAGTACTTC

J: TRBJ1-5
size: NA
D: NA
V: TRBV28
CDR3: CASRFPGVQPQHF
DNA: TGTGCCAGCAGATTTCCAGGGGTGCAGCCCCAGCATTTT

J: TRBJ1-5
size: NA
D: NA
V: TRBV19
CDR3: CASHRQPQHF
DNA: TGTGCCAGTCATCGGCAGCCCCAGCATTTT

J: TRBJ2-3
size: once
D: TRBD2
V: TRBV28
CDR3: CASSLSLAVTDTQYF
DNA: TGTGCCAGCAGTTTATCCCTAGCGGTCACAGATACGCAGTATTTT

J: TRBJ2-7
size: NA
D: NA
V: TRBV15
CDR3: CATSGPGLNEQYF
DNA: TGTGCCACCAGTGGGCCTGGGCTTAACGAGCAGTACTTC

J: TRBJ2-7
size: NA
D: TRBD1
V: TRBV19
CDR3: CASSISGTGIYEQYF
DNA: TGTGCCAGTAGTATATCTGGGACAGGGATTTACGAGCAGTACTTC

J: TRBJ2-1
size: NA
D: TRBD2
V: TRBV14
CDR3: CASSQTVGTSGYNEQFF
DNA: TGTGCCAGCAGCCAAACCGTCGGGACTAGCGGATACAATGAGCAGTTCTTC

J: TRBJ2-6
size: NA
D: TRBD1
V: TRBV5-1
CDR3: CASSLLDRGAGANVLTF
DNA: TGCGCCAGCAGCTTGCTAGACAGGGGAGCTGGGGCCAACGTCCTGACTTTC

J: TRBJ2-3
size: NA
D: TRBD2
V: TRBV5-1
CDR3: CASGYLAGATDTQYF
DNA: TGCGCCAGCGGATATCTAGCGGGTGCCACAGATACGCAGTATTTT

J: TRBJ1-3
size: NA
D: NA
V: TRBV4-1
CDR3: CASKLTDHSGNTIYF
DNA: TGCGCCAGTAAATTGACTGACCACTCTGGAAACACCATATATTTT

J: TRBJ1-2
size: NA
D: NA
V: TRBV5-1
CDR3: CASSLGSQGLTYGYTF
DNA: TGCGCCAGCAGCTTGGGGTCACAGGGATTGACCTATGGCTACACCTTC

J: TRBJ1-2
size: NA
D: NA
V: TRBV9
CDR3: CASSLQGINYGYTF
DNA: TGTGCCAGCAGCCTACAGGGAATCAACTATGGCTACACCTTC

J: TRBJ1-1
size: NA
D: NA
V: TRBV6-5
CDR3: CASSYSGARGTEAFF
DNA: TGTGCCAGCAGTTACTCGGGGGCAAGGGGCACTGAAGCTTTCTTT

J: TRBJ1-5
size: NA
D: NA
V: TRBV10-1
CDR3: CASSESRGLRPGVSQPQHF
DNA: TGCGCCAGCAGTGAGTCTCGGGGGTTGCGACCGGGGGTCAGTCAGCCCCAGCATTTT

J: TRBJ2-7
size: NA
D: NA
V: TRBV7-9
CDR3: CASKGDYEQYF
DNA: TGTGCCAGCAAGGGGGACTACGAGCAGTACTTC

J: TRBJ2-3
size: NA
D: TRBD2
V: TRBV6-4
CDR3: CASSGTSAAGDTQYF
DNA: TGTGCCAGCAGTGGGACTAGCGCGGCCGGGGATACGCAGTATTTT

J: TRBJ2-1
size: NA
D: TRBD1
V: TRBV30
CDR3: CACSTGTGLYNEQFF
DNA: TGTGCCTGTTCTACCGGGACAGGGTTGTACAATGAGCAGTTCTTC

J: TRBJ1-4
size: NA
D: NA
V: TRBV5-5
CDR3: CASRPQVKDEKLFF
DNA: TGTGCCAGCAGACCACAGGTGAAGGATGAAAAACTGTTTTTT